A single T cell receptor beta chain is shown here with its context. Its matching antigen is unknown. The data originate from a study of OX40 agonist ivuxolimab in advanced cancers. General study points: Blood T cells, both CD4+ and CD8+, expanded clonally by week 6 at 0.1 to 3.0 mg/kg. Researchers did not establish what antigens the expanded peripheral T cells target.

Germline V gene lookup returns CDR1 MNHEY and CDR2 SVGAGI. The V gene lost 6 bases and the J gene lost 4 bases, with 12 bases spanning the gap. The CDR3 loop spans 13 amino acids. Generated by immunoSEQ multiplex PCR, the TCRdb table keeps only in-frame clones and is missing some. The data show about 81,000 clones, with more than 85% seen just once and roughly an eighth held by the top ten. This chain uses TRBV6-5 with TRBJ1-1; no reliable D call. The material was CD4+ or CD8+ T cells sorted from blood, obtained in a trial of the OX40 agonist ivuxolimab. The TCR originated in an adult with an advanced solid tumor such as melanoma, head and neck, liver or kidney cancer. The chain's CDR3 is CASSLMEGTEAFF. In nucleotides, the CDR3 is TGTGCCAGCAGCCTCATGGAGGGCACTGAAGCTTTCTTT.